This entry lists 13 T cell receptor beta chains sequenced from one sample in a study of T cell changes during pregnancy in multiple sclerosis. Repertoires were generated with immunoSEQ multiplex PCR, while TCRdb's copy carries only in-frame clones and drops some. The table includes 45,000 to 50,000 clones, 92% detected once. Specimen: CD4+ T cells from peripheral blood mononuclear cells, collected in the second trimester of pregnancy. The source of these receptors is a female donor in good health, enrolled as a control in a pregnancy study.

This chain uses TRBV15 with TRBJ2-5; D unresolved. Germline loops: CDR1 LNHNV, CDR2 YYDKDF (reference sequence). This CDR3 comprises 13 residues. V was clipped by 3 bases and J by 5 bases, with 10 bases between them. DNA for the CDR3: TGTGCCACCAGCAGTGGAGTCCAGGAGACCCAGTACTTC. Translating it yields CATSSGVQETQYF.

The J gene is TRBJ2-1, the V gene TRBV4-3; 10 nucleotides match TRBD1. The CDR3 consists of 14 residues. V lost 5 bases, J lost 12 bases, and 10 bases stayed unmatched. Germline values: CDR1 LGHNA, CDR2 YSLEER. The CDR3 DNA is TGCGCCAGCAGCTTAGATAGGACAGGGGGTTTGCAGTTCTTC. This codes for CASSLDRTGGLQFF.

In nucleotides, the CDR3 is TGCGCCAGCAGCCAAGGGACAGGGCCCGGAGGGGGCTACACCTTC. This translates into CASSQGTGPGGGYTF. V is TRBV4-3 and J is TRBJ1-2; 8 positions agree with TRBD1. Losses at the gene ends were 1 base for V and 8 bases for J; bases not matched to a gene: 9. Germline V gene data show CDR1 as LGHNA and CDR2 as YSLEER. This CDR3 contains 15 residues.

The chain couples TRBV23-1 to TRBJ2-2; 7 bases line up with TRBD1. TRBV23-1 is known as an ORF, though its function is uncertain. The CDR3 is 16 residues long. Germline trimming cut 5 bases from V and 4 bases from J; bases unmatched to any gene: 10. The DNA for the CDR3 is TGCGCCAGCAGTTTCGGGCCGGGACAGAGCACCGGGGAGCTGTTTTTT. Its translation: CASSFGPGQSTGELFF.

The chain is built from TRBV5-6 and TRBJ1-2; TRBD1 aligns across 10 bases. The CDR3 extends over 15 amino acids. CDR1 SGHDT and CDR2 YYEEEE come from the germline V gene. V lost 4 bases, J lost 7 bases, and 10 bases stayed unmatched. The CDR3 DNA reads as TGTGCCAGCAGCATTCCGGGACAGGGGATGCCTGGCTACACCTTC. It yields the protein CASSIPGQGMPGYTF.

This chain joins TRBV7-2 and TRBJ1-6, with D hard to call. CDR1 SGHTA and CDR2 FQGNSA come from the germline V gene. Trimming removed 0 bases at V and 5 bases at J, with 5 bases between. This CDR3 has 14 amino acids. CDR3: CASSLARDNSPLHF. DNA of the CDR3: TGTGCCAGCAGCTTAGCGAGAGATAATTCACCCCTCCACTTT.

The rearrangement joins TRBV7-2 to TRBJ1-2, with 9 bases fitting TRBD1. The CDR3 sequence is 14 residues long. Germline assignment: CDR1 SGHTA and CDR2 FQGNSA. V lost 5 bases, J lost 6 bases, and 7 bases stayed unmatched. CDR3 residues: CASSPMGQGNGYTF. The CDR3 DNA follows: TGTGCCAGCAGCCCCATGGGACAGGGAAATGGCTACACCTTC.

The genes are TRBV7-2 and TRBJ1-1; 8 bases map to TRBD1. Germline V lookup: CDR1 SGHTA, CDR2 FQGNSA. V lost 5 bases and J lost 7; bases outside the gene matches: 9. The CDR3 runs to 14 residues. CDR3 amino acids: CASSPPGGFDEAFF. CDR3 DNA: TGTGCCAGCAGCCCCCCAGGGGGCTTCGATGAAGCTTTCTTT. The variable domain in full, completed from reference TRBV7-2 and TRBJ1-1, reads GAGVSQSPSNKVTEKGKDVELRCDPISGHTALYWYRQSLGQGLEFLIYFQGNSAPDKSGLPSDRFSAERTGGSVSTLTIQRTQQEDSAVYLCASSPPGGFDEAFFGQGTRLTVV.

J is TRBJ2-7 and V is TRBV20-1; TRBD2 is a possible D gene (6 bases). Trimming removed 3 bases from V and 3 bases from J, with 6 bases in between. CDR3 length: 11 amino acids. The germline V gene encodes CDR1 DFQATT and CDR2 SNEGSKA (reference sequence). CDR3 in amino acids: CSASSGYEQYF. In DNA, the CDR3 is TGCAGTGCTAGTAGCGGCTACGAGCAGTACTTC.

The gene calls are TRBV5-8 and TRBJ2-1, with TRBD1 as a possible D gene (5 bases). Germline assignment: CDR1 SGHTS and CDR2 YDEGEE. The V gene lost 5 bases and the J gene lost 10 bases, with 16 bases spanning the gap. CDR3 length: 13 residues. CDR3 sequence (DNA): TGTGCCAGCAGAATAAGGGGCCTCGAGGAGCAGTTCTTC. Protein: CASRIRGLEEQFF.

The rearrangement links TRBV6-5 to TRBJ1-1; no firm D call. The CDR3 runs to 11 residues. Germline values: CDR1 MNHEY, CDR2 SVGAGI. Trimming removed 8 bases from V and 1 base from J, with 5 bases in between. The CDR3 coding sequence is TGTGCCAGCGTCGGGAACACTGAAGCTTTCTTT. Amino acid sequence: CASVGNTEAFF.

The chain joins TRBV7-9 to TRBJ1-4; no reliable D call. The CDR3 has 15 amino acids. V gave up 1 base and J gave up 5 bases, with 11 bases separating them. Germline V gene sequence: CDR1 SEHNR, CDR2 FQNEAQ (reference sequence). CDR3 bases: TGTGCCAGCAGCTTAGGGCCAGCGGAGAATGAAAAACTGTTTTTT. Translation: CASSLGPAENEKLFF.

This chain connects TRBV16 to TRBJ2-7, with a weak D call TRBD1 (6 bases). Germline V gene lookup returns CDR1 KGHSY and CDR2 FQNENV. This CDR3 comprises 14 residues. V dropped 4 bases and J dropped 13 bases, with 23 bases sitting between them. Here the CDR3 DNA reads TGTGCCAGCAGCCTCCGGCCGGTACAGGGAGACTTTTACTTC. Amino acid sequence: CASSLRPVQGDFYF.